This T cell receptor beta chain was sequenced for a study of blood T cell repertoires in COVID-19. Study-level information: Whether acute or convalescent, the COVID-19 samples came from the United States, Italy and Spain. PBMCs, B-cell-depleted T cells, or T cells were the source of the cDNA or gDNA that made up the material.

Generated by immunoSEQ multiplex PCR, the TCRdb table keeps only in-frame clones and is missing some. The sample lists tens of thousands of clones; roughly 80% were seen once. The CDR3 contains 15 residues. Per the germline V gene, CDR1 is LNHDA and CDR2 is SQIVND (reference sequence). The germline V and J ends were trimmed by 5 bases and 6 bases, with 20 bases remaining between them. V gene TRBV19 combines with J gene TRBJ2-7, with D maybe TRBD2 (6 bases). The sequence was obtained from a woman over 75 with acute or convalescent COVID-19. The sequenced sample consisted of peripheral blood. The DNA for the CDR3 is TGTGCCAGTAGTGCTGAATCTACCGGTAGCGGCGAGCAGTACTTC. Residues: CASSAESTGSGEQYF. Looking up the rest from reference TRBV19 and TRBJ2-7 gives the full variable domain: DGGITQSPKYLFRKEGQNVTLSCEQNLNHDAMYWYRQDPGQGLRLIYYSQIVNDFQKGDIAEGYSVSREKKESFPLTVTSAQKNPTAFYLCASSAESTGSGEQYFGPGTRLTVT.